This TCR beta chain is from a study of CD8 T cells in ankylosing spondylitis. A word on this clonotype: Its antigen is unknown.

Study-wide results and limits: Certain motif variants had earlier been reported in reactive arthritis synovial fluid and blood. Seemingly distinctive of ankylosing spondylitis blood was a TCR beta motif formed by eight highly homologous variants.

J was trimmed by 3 bases and V by 6 bases; bases with no gene match: 6. CDR3 length: 15 residues. Germline V gene sequence: CDR1 MNHEY, CDR2 SVGEGT. By quantitative 5'-RACE with molecular barcodes, the TCR beta libraries were made. TCRdb re-called the 5' RACE reads with MiXCR, one entry per CDR3 protein. The sample has approximately 400,000 distinct CDR3 sequences, about 15% seen once. The receptor comes from a male donor with ankylosing spondylitis. The material sequenced was blood, either unsorted or a sorted T cell fraction (not recorded which). V gene TRBV6-2 or TRBV6-3 combines with J gene TRBJ1-5; 9 bases line up with TRBD1. DNA of the CDR3: TGTGCCAGCAGACTTACAGGGGGCCCCAATCAGCCCCAGCATTTT. This codes for CASRLTGGPNQPQHF.